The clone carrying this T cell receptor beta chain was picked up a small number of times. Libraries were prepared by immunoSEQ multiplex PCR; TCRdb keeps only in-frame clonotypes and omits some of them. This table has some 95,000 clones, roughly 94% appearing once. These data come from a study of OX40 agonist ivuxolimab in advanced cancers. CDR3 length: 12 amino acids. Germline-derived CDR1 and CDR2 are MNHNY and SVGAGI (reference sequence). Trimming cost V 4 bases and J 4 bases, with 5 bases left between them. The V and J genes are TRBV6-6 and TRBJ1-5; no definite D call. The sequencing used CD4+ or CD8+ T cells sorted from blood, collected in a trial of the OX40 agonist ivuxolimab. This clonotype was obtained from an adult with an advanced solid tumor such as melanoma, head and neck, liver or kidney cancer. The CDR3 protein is CASSFLNQPQHF. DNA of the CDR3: TGTGCCAGCAGTTTCCTGAATCAGCCCCAGCATTTT.